This entry lists 8 T cell receptor beta chains sequenced from one sample in a study of shared clonotypes between healthy human individuals. Assay used: immunoSEQ multiplex PCR; TCRdb lists only in-frame clones, some missing. This sample has about 600,000 clones, with 95% to 98% found just once. Naive CD8 cells lacked CD45RO and underwent positive selection for CCR7, leaving out terminally differentiated effector memory CD45RA+ cells. Sequencing was carried out using naive CD8+ T cells sorted from blood. The receptors shown here come from a man aged 30-40 years in good health.

This clone was recorded only once. This chain links TRBV25-1 with TRBJ2-1; TRBD1 matches 8 bases. From germline, CDR1 is MGHDK and CDR2 SYGVNS. This CDR3 has 15 amino acids. Trimming cost V 5 bases and J 1 base; bases outside gene matches: 4. The CDR3 reads CASSNRDRSYNEQFF. The CDR3 bases are TGTGCCAGCAGTAACCGGGACAGGTCCTACAATGAGCAGTTCTTC. Full variable domain (outside the CDR3, taken from reference TRBV25-1 and TRBJ2-1): EADIYQTPRYLVIGTGKKITLECSQTMGHDKMYWYQQDPGMELHLIHYSYGVNSTEKGDLSSESTVSRIRTEHFPLTLESARPSHTSQYLCASSNRDRSYNEQFFGPGTRLTVL.

V gene TRBV6-1 combines with J gene TRBJ2-7; 9 bases align to TRBD1. Germline assignment: CDR1 MNHNS and CDR2 SASEGT. The V gene end was trimmed by 2 bases and the J gene end by 9 bases; junction bases not matched to a gene: 14. The CDR3 totals 16 residues. CDR3 in DNA: TGTGCCAGCAGTGAAAGCGGGACAGGGATTAATATTGGGCAGTACTTC. It specifies CASSESGTGINIGQYF.

V gene TRBV5-5 combines with J gene TRBJ1-1, with a tentative D call TRBD1 (5 bases). Germline-derived CDR1 and CDR2 are SGHKS and YYEKEE (reference sequence). The CDR3 is 15 amino acids. Trimming took 2 bases from V and 0 from J, leaving 11 bases between them. CDR3 residues: CASSLTREMNTEAFF. CDR3 in DNA: TGTGCCAGCAGCTTAACCAGGGAAATGAACACTGAAGCTTTCTTT.

The chain uses TRBV5-8 and TRBJ1-1; D is undetermined. Trimming shortened V by 4 bases and J by 2 bases, and 9 bases separated the two germline ends. Germline assignment: CDR1 SGHTS and CDR2 YDEGEE. This CDR3 is built from 13 residues. The CDR3 DNA follows: TGTGCCAGCAGCGGATCGGGAAACACTGAAGCTTTCTTT. Protein sequence: CASSGSGNTEAFF.

Here the CDR3 reads CASLSGLSYEQYF. The DNA of the CDR3 is TGCGCCAGCTTATCTGGTCTGTCCTACGAGCAGTACTTC. The chain is built from TRBV10-2 and TRBJ2-7; unclear D gene. Germline V lookup: CDR1 WSHSY, CDR2 SAAADI. Trimming cost V 8 bases and J 1 base, with 12 bases left between them. This CDR3 is built from 13 residues.

CDR3 region: CASSSTLGGGPSQETQYF. The DNA for the CDR3 is TGTGCCAGCAGCTCTACCCTGGGGGGCGGGCCCAGCCAAGAGACCCAGTACTTC. This chain connects TRBV7-2 to TRBJ2-5; D possibly uses TRBD1 or TRBD2 (6 bases each). V gave up 4 bases and J gave up 1 base, with 22 bases separating them. The germline gives CDR1 SGHTA, CDR2 FQGNSA. There are 18 residues in the CDR3.

The chain combines TRBV5-5 with TRBJ2-1, with 7 bases aligning to TRBD2. Germline V gene lookup returns CDR1 SGHKS and CDR2 YYEKEE (reference sequence). The CDR3 is made up of 15 amino acids. V lost 4 bases, J lost 8 bases, and 12 bases stayed unmatched. DNA for the CDR3: TGTGCCAGCAGCGTAGGGGACTACCGCCGCGATGAGCAGTTCTTC. Its translation is CASSVGDYRRDEQFF.

DNA of the CDR3: TGTGCCACCAGCAGAGCCGGGGGGGGTAGGGATGAGCAGTTCTTC. It specifies CATSRAGGGRDEQFF. The rearrangement links TRBV15 to TRBJ2-1, with 8 bases matching TRBD2. The germline V gene encodes CDR1 LNHNV and CDR2 YYDKDF (reference sequence). This CDR3 spans 15 amino acids. V lost 1 base to trimming and J lost 8 bases; unmatched junction nucleotides: 7.